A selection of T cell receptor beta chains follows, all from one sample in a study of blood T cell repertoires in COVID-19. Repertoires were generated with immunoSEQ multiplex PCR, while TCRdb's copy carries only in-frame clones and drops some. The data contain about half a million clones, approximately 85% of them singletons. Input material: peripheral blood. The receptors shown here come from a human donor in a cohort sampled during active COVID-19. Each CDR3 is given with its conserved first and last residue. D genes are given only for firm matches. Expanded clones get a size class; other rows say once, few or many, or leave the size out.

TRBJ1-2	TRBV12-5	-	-	CASGLAKGAYGYTF	TGTGCTAGTGGCCTTGCTAAAGGGGCTTATGGCTACACCTTC
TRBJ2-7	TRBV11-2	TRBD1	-	CASSLTGASYEQYF	TGTGCCAGCAGCCTCACAGGGGCCTCCTACGAGCAGTACTTC
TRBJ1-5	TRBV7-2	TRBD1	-	CASSLTTGVNQPQHF	TGTGCCAGCAGCTTAACGACAGGGGTCAATCAGCCCCAGCATTTT
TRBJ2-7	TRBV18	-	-	CASSPTVSQHEQYF	TGTGCCAGCTCACCAACAGTCTCCCAACACGAGCAGTACTTC
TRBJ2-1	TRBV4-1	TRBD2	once	CASSLTSGAYNEQFF	TGCGCCAGCAGCTTAACTAGCGGGGCCTACAATGAGCAGTTCTTC
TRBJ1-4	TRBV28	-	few	CASSLLAGGEKLFF	TGTGCCAGCAGTCTCCTTGCGGGTGGAGAAAAACTGTTTTTT
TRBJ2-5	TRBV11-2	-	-	CASSSQFVETQYF	TGTGCCAGCAGCTCACAATTTGTGGAGACCCAGTACTTC
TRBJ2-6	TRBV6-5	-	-	CASSSSSGANVLTF	TGTGCCAGCAGTTCCAGTTCTGGGGCCAACGTCCTGACTTTC
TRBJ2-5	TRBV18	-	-	CASSPKAPEAGYQETQYF	TGTGCCAGCTCACCTAAGGCACCCGAGGCGGGGTACCAAGAGACCCAGTACTTC
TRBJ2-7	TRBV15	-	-	CATSRAGGMGDYEQYF	TGTGCCACCAGCAGAGCCGGCGGTATGGGAGACTACGAGCAGTACTTC
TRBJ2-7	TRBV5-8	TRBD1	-	CASSLFGTAGYEQYF	TGTGCCAGCAGCTTGTTTGGGACAGCAGGATACGAGCAGTACTTC
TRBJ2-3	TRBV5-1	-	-	CASRLDGGRTDTQYF	TGCGCCAGCAGGTTGGACGGAGGCAGGACAGATACGCAGTATTTT
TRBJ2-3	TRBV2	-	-	CASSLFITDTQYF	TGTGCCAGCAGTCTGTTTATAACAGATACGCAGTATTTT
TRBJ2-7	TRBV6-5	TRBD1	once	CASMGTGGAYEQYF	TGTGCCAGCATGGGTACAGGGGGAGCCTACGAGCAGTACTTC
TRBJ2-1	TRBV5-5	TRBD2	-	CASSRTSGSHNEQFF	TGTGCCAGCAGCAGGACTAGCGGGAGCCACAATGAGCAGTTCTTC
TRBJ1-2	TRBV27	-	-	CASSVTGNYGYTF	TGTGCCAGCAGTGTGACAGGAAACTATGGCTACACCTTC
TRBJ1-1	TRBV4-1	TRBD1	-	CASSQEDRDNTEAFF	TGCGCCAGCAGCCAAGAGGACAGGGACAACACTGAAGCTTTCTTT
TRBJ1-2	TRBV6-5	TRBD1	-	CASSRQGFDYGYTF	TGTGCCAGCTCACGACAGGGGTTCGACTATGGCTACACCTTC
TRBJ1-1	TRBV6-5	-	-	CASTETRNTEAFF	TGTGCCAGCACGGAGACGAGAAACACTGAAGCTTTCTTT
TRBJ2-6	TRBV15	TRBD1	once	CATSRDRGSAGANVLTF	TGTGCCACCAGCAGGGACAGGGGTAGCGCTGGGGCCAACGTCCTGACTTTC
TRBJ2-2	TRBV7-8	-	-	CASSLRGWGRERTGELFF	TGTGCCAGCAGCTTAAGGGGTTGGGGCAGGGAAAGGACCGGGGAGCTGTTTTTT
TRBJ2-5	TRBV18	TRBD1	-	CASSPVYRGETQYF	TGTGCCAGCTCACCAGTATACAGGGGCGAGACCCAGTACTTC
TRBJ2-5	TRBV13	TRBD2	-	CASSLEGGPKETQYF	TGTGCCAGCAGCTTAGAGGGAGGGCCCAAGGAGACCCAGTACTTC
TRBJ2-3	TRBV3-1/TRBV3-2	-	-	CASSQNSAFGDTQYF	TGTGCCAGCAGCCAGAATAGCGCCTTTGGAGATACGCAGTATTTT
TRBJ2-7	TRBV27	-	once	CASSFSGNGRRLDF	TGTGCCAGCAGTTTTTCGGGAAATGGCAGGCGTCTAGACTTC
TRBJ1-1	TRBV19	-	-	CASVPLGGTEAFF	TGTGCCAGTGTTCCCTTGGGGGGGACTGAAGCTTTCTTT
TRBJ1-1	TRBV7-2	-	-	CASSIDRNAEAFF	TGTGCCAGCAGCATCGACAGGAACGCTGAAGCTTTCTTT
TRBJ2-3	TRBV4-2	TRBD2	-	CASSHASGLAGGPGTDTQYF	TGTGCCAGCAGCCATGCCTCCGGGCTAGCGGGAGGGCCGGGCACAGATACGCAGTATTTT
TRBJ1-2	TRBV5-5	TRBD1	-	CASSFGQGAQYGYTF	TGTGCCAGCAGTTTCGGACAGGGGGCGCAGTATGGCTACACCTTC
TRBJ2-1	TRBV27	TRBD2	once	CASSTTVFRSTSGNNEQFF	TGTGCCAGCAGTACAACAGTTTTTAGATCGACTAGCGGGAACAATGAGCAGTTCTTC
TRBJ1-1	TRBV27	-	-	CASSSLTGGITEAFF	TGTGCCAGCAGTTCCCTAACTGGGGGGATCACTGAAGCTTTCTTT
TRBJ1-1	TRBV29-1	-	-	CSVREGGVGEAFF	TGCAGCGTTCGCGAGGGTGGGGTTGGTGAAGCTTTCTTT
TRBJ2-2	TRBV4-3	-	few	CASSQGSLGPVAGELFF	TGCGCCAGCAGCCAAGGATCGTTGGGCCCGGTGGCCGGGGAGCTGTTTTTT
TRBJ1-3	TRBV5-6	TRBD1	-	CASSLDRAGNTIYF	TGTGCCAGCAGCCTGGACAGGGCTGGAAACACCATATATTTT
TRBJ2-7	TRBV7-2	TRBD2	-	CASSLAASGSRYEQYF	TGTGCCAGCAGCTTAGCGGCTAGCGGGAGTCGATACGAGCAGTACTTC
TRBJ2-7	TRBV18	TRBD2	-	CASSQETVAGEQYF	TGTGCCAGCTCACAAGAAACCGTAGCGGGGGAGCAGTACTTC
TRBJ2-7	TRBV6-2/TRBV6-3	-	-	CASSSLTYEQYF	TGTGCCAGCAGTTCTCTTACATACGAGCAGTACTTC
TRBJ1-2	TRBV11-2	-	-	CASSLGSGNYGYTF	TGTGCCAGCAGCTTAGGCTCAGGGAACTATGGCTACACCTTC
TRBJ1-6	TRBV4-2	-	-	CASSSPRNSPLHF	TGTGCCAGCAGCTCACCCAGGAATTCACCCCTCCACTTT
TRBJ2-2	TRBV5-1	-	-	CASSLGASNTGELFF	TGCGCCAGCAGCTTGGGGGCATCGAACACCGGGGAGCTGTTTTTT
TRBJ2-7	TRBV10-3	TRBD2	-	CAIRASGIYEQYF	TGTGCCATCAGAGCGAGCGGGATTTACGAGCAGTACTTC
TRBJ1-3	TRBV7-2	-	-	CASSRGGNPGNTIYF	TGTGCCAGCAGCCGGGGGGGAAATCCTGGAAACACCATATATTTT
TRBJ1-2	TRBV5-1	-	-	CASRWPQGYGYTF	TGCGCCAGCAGATGGCCCCAGGGCTATGGCTACACCTTC
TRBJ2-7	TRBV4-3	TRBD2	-	CASSQEEARMTSGTYEQYF	TGCGCCAGCAGCCAAGAAGAAGCCCGAATGACTAGCGGCACCTACGAGCAGTACTTC
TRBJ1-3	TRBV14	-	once	CASSLTREWVSGNTIYF	TGTGCCAGCAGCCTAACACGGGAGTGGGTCTCTGGAAACACCATATATTTT
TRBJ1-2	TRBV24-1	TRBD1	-	CATSDTGGVGYTF	TGTGCCACCAGTGACACAGGGGGCGTTGGCTACACCTTC
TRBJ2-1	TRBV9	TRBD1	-	CASSVQTGASYNEQFF	TGTGCCAGCAGCGTCCAGACAGGGGCGAGCTACAATGAGCAGTTCTTC
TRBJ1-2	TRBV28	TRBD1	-	CASMDRGRWDPNYGYTF	TGTGCCAGCATGGACAGGGGGCGCTGGGATCCTAACTATGGCTACACCTTC
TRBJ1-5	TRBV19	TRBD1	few	CASTAGGSQPQHF	TGTGCCAGTACGGCAGGGGGAAGTCAGCCCCAGCATTTT
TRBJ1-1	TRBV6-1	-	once	CASSEGQGPPEAFF	TGTGCCAGCAGTGAAGGTCAGGGTCCCCCTGAAGCTTTCTTT
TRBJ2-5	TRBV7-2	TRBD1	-	CASSRTSTRGETQYF	TGTGCCAGCAGCAGGACGTCCACCAGGGGGGAGACCCAGTACTTC
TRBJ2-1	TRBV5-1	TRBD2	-	CASSSGARTSGRNEQFF	TGCGCCAGCAGCTCGGGGGCCCGGACTAGCGGGAGAAATGAGCAGTTCTTC
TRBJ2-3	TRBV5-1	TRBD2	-	CASSTGTSGSTDTQYF	TGCGCCAGCAGCACCGGGACTAGCGGGAGCACAGATACGCAGTATTTT
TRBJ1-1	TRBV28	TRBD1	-	CASSFPPQGAPNTEAFF	TGTGCCAGCAGTTTCCCCCCCCAGGGGGCCCCGAACACTGAAGCTTTCTTT
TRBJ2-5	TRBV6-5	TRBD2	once	CASRLAGEETQYF	TGTGCCAGCCGACTAGCGGGAGAGGAGACCCAGTACTTC